This TCR beta chain was captured by sequencing in a study of T cell repertoires in cytomegalovirus infection. For the study at large: Recently identified HLA-C-restricted CMV epitopes were among the peptides used. Through public TCR beta signatures, both CMV infection and matching HLA type were indicated.

Comment on this clonotype: No antigen is known for it.

The CDR3 length is 13 residues. V was pared by 1 base and J by 2 bases, with 6 bases between. CDR1 and CDR2 (germline): MGHRA, YSYEKL. From the reads, TCRdb called clonotypes with MiXCR, one entry per CDR3 protein. In the table there are approximately 1,000,000 distinct CDR3 sequences, approximately 32% of which are singletons. The chain uses TRBV4-1 and TRBJ2-7; D remains unclear. This clonotype was obtained from a human donor in good health (CMV status not recorded). Some clones in this sample may be carry-over from other donors' samples. Specimen: cultured CD8+ T cells from PBMCs, collected from culture after CMV antigen stimulation. The CDR3 spells CASSQVQTYEQYF. The DNA of the CDR3 is TGCGCCAGCAGCCAAGTCCAGACCTACGAGCAGTACTTC.